Shown below are 14 T cell receptor beta chains from a single sample sequenced in a study of cytomegalovirus exposure and HLA in healthy donors. The PCR ran on 60 Vbeta and 13 Jbeta primers. Assay used: immunoSEQ multiplex PCR; TCRdb lists only in-frame clones, some missing. The profile covers about 130,000 clones, with over 70% appearing a single time and 3% to 4% taken by the ten largest. Sample: PBMCs. The receptors shown here come from a man younger than 30 in good health and CMV-seropositive.

The chain combines TRBV10-2 with TRBJ2-2, with a weak D call TRBD1 (6 bases). The CDR3 has 12 amino acids. CDR1 is WSHSY and CDR2 is SAAADI in the germline V gene. Trimming took 8 bases from V and 5 from J, leaving 9 bases between them. CDR3 nucleotides: TGCGCCAGCCAACAGGGAACCGGGGAGCTGTTTTTT. It is translated as CASQQGTGELFF.

In its sample, this clone was seen a few times. The CDR3 region has the DNA TGTGCCAGCAGGGGAATTGGGGGCAACTCTGGAAACACCATATATTTT. It translates to CASRGIGGNSGNTIYF. The chain recombines TRBV7-9 with TRBJ1-3, with a possible D match to TRBD1 (6 bases). Trimming shortened V by 6 bases and J by 0 bases, and 15 bases separated the two germline ends. The CDR3 has 16 amino acids. Germline CDR1 is SEHNR and CDR2 is FQNEAQ (reference sequence). Drawing the rest from reference TRBV7-9 and TRBJ1-3, the complete variable domain is DTGVSQNPRHKITKRGQNVTFRCDPISEHNRLYWYRQTLGQGPEFLTYFQNEAQLEKSRLLSDRFSAERPKGSFSTLEIQRTEQGDSAMYLCASRGIGGNSGNTIYFGEGSWLTVV.

J is TRBJ2-1 and V is TRBV7-9, with D possibly TRBD2 on 6 matching bases. The CDR3 contains 14 residues. In germline, CDR1 is SEHNR, CDR2 FQNEAQ (reference sequence). The V and J ends lost 5 bases and 6 bases respectively, with 14 bases between them. CDR3 amino acids: CASSTRLERNEQFF. The CDR3 DNA is TGTGCCAGCAGCACGAGACTAGAACGCAATGAGCAGTTCTTC.

The V call is TRBV19, the J call TRBJ2-7, with 9 bases aligning to TRBD1. V lost 6 bases and J lost 1; bases outside the gene matches: 7. The length of the CDR3 is 15 residues. CDR1 is LNHDA, CDR2 SQIVND, per germline (reference sequence). The CDR3 reads CASSRTGEESYEQYF. CDR3 DNA: TGTGCCAGTAGCAGGACAGGGGAAGAATCCTACGAGCAGTACTTC.

V usage is TRBV21-1 and J usage is TRBJ2-7; the D call in the table, TRBD1, was not verified against the DNA. TRBV21-1 is tagged as a pseudogene. This CDR3 has 14 residues. CDR3 sequence: CASSKAGMTYEQYF. DNA of the CDR3: TGTGCCAGCAGCAAGGCAGGGATGACCTACGAGCAGTACTTC.

The chain employs TRBV5-8 and TRBJ2-2; the match to TRBD1 covers 7 bases. Germline values: CDR1 SGHTS, CDR2 YDEGEE. V dropped 1 base and J dropped 1; count of bases not matched to a gene: 1. The CDR3 totals 15 residues. The CDR3: CASSLWTGNTGELFF. The CDR3 nucleotides are TGTGCCAGCAGCTTGTGGACAGGGAACACCGGGGAGCTGTTTTTT.

The chain uses TRBV7-2 and TRBJ1-1; tentative D call: TRBD1 (6 bases). V lost 7 bases and J 4 bases, leaving 16 bases between the germline ends. Germline CDR1 and CDR2: SGHTA and FQGNSA. The CDR3 spans 14 residues. The CDR3 bases are TGTGCCAGCATACTCGGGGGGCTAGGCACTGAAGCTTTCTTT. As protein: CASILGGLGTEAFF.

The rearrangement uses TRBV10-1 and TRBJ1-2; the match to TRBD1 covers 7 bases. J gave up 0 bases and V 2 bases, and 15 bases lay outside the gene matches. The CDR3 extends over 19 amino acids. The germline gives CDR1 WNHNN, CDR2 SYGVQD (reference sequence). The CDR3 nucleotides read TGCGCCAGCAGTGAGACGAATCTCGACAGGGAGTCCTCTAACTATGGCTACACCTTC. Amino acids: CASSETNLDRESSNYGYTF.

V gene TRBV6-5 combines with J gene TRBJ2-7; a possible D gene is TRBD1 (6 bases). Trimming removed 3 bases from V and 2 bases from J, with 17 bases in between. Germline CDR1 reads MNHEY; CDR2 reads SVGAGI. The CDR3 covers 16 residues. CDR3 protein: CASSYERRTVAYEQYF. The DNA of the CDR3 is TGTGCCAGCAGTTATGAGAGGCGGACAGTAGCCTACGAGCAGTACTTC.

This rearrangement joins TRBV10-3 to TRBJ2-1; weak D call: TRBD2 (6 bases). Germline V gene data show CDR1 as ENHRY and CDR2 as SYGVKD. There are 12 residues in the CDR3. The germline V and J ends were trimmed by 0 bases and 12 bases, with 9 bases remaining between them. CDR3 sequence (DNA): TGTGCCATCAGTGAGTCGGTGGGGGGGCAGTTCTTC. Amino acids: CAISESVGGQFF.

The chain uses TRBV7-9 and TRBJ2-3; 7 nucleotides align to TRBD1. The CDR3 is made up of 15 amino acids. V dropped 2 bases and J dropped 2; count of bases not matched to a gene: 4. Germline assignment: CDR1 SEHNR and CDR2 FQNEAQ (reference sequence). The CDR3 coding sequence is TGTGCCAGCAGCTTATCACAGGGGTTCACAGATACGCAGTATTTT. Encoded protein: CASSLSQGFTDTQYF.

This chain links TRBV30 with TRBJ1-2; D not resolved. The CDR3 sequence is 13 residues long. Trimming stripped 2 bases from V and 1 base from J, with 8 bases between. Germline values: CDR1 GTSNPN, CDR2 SVGIG (reference sequence). This CDR3 is CAWSPSGNYGYTF. CDR3 DNA: TGTGCCTGGAGTCCCTCGGGTAACTATGGCTACACCTTC.

The chain has TRBV7-2 and TRBJ2-2; TRBD1 agrees at 8 bases. Germline loops: CDR1 SGHTA, CDR2 FQGNSA. J gave up 5 bases and V 2 bases, and 7 bases lay outside the gene matches. This CDR3 contains 16 residues. CDR3 in amino acids: CASSLSRTGRTGELFF. The CDR3 coding sequence is TGTGCCAGCAGCTTATCTCGGACAGGGCGAACCGGGGAGCTGTTTTTT.

Only a few counts were recorded for this clone. In the same sample, other DNA sequences code for this CDR3. V gene TRBV5-1 combines with J gene TRBJ1-3, with 9 bases identical to TRBD1. CDR1 SGHRS and CDR2 YFSETQ come from the germline V gene. The CDR3 extends over 15 amino acids. V was pared by 4 bases and J by 2 bases, with 4 bases of the junction left unmatched. CDR3 in amino acids: CASSQRTGAGNTIYF. In DNA form, the CDR3 reads TGCGCCAGCAGCCAAAGGACAGGGGCTGGAAACACCATATATTTT. The entire variable domain, with the rest obtained from reference TRBV5-1 and TRBJ1-3, is as follows: KAGVTQTPRYLIKTRGQQVTLSCSPISGHRSVSWYQQTPGQGLQFLFEYFSETQRNKGNFPGRFSGRQFSNSRSEMNVSTLELGDSALYLCASSQRTGAGNTIYFGEGSWLTVV.